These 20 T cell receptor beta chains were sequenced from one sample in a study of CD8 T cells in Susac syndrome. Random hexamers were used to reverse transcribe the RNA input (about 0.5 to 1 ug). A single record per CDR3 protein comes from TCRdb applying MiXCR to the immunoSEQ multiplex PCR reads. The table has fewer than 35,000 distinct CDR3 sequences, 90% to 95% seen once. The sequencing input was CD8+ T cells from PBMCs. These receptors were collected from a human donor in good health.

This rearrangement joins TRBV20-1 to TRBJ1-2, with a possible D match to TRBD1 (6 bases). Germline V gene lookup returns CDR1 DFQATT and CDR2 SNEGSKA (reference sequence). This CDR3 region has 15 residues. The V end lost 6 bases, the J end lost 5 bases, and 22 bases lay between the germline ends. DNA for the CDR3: TGCAGTGCGCCACAGGGTTTGAGGGAATCTTATGGCTACACCTTC. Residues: CSAPQGLRESYGYTF.

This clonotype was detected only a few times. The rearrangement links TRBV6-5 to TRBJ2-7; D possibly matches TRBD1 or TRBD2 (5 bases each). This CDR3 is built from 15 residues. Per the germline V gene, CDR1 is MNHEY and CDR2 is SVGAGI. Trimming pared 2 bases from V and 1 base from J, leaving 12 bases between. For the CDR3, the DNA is TGTGCCAGCAGTTACATTCGGGACGGGTCCTACGAGCAGTACTTC. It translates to CASSYIRDGSYEQYF.

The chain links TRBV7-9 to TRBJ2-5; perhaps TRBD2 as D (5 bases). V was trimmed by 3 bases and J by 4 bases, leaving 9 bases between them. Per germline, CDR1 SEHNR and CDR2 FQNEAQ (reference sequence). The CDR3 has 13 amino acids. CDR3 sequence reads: CASSFASGETQYF. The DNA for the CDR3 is TGTGCCAGCAGCTTCGCCAGCGGAGAGACCCAGTACTTC.

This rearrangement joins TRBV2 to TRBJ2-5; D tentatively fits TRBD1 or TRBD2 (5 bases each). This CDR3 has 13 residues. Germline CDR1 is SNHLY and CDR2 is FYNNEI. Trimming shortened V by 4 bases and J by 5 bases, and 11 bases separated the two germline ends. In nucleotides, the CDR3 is TGTGCCAGCAGTGGGTCCCGGGGCGAGACCCAGTACTTC. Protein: CASSGSRGETQYF.

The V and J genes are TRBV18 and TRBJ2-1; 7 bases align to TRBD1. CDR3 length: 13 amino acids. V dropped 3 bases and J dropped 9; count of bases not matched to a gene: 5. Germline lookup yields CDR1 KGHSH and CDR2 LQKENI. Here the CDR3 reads CASSPQGETEQFF. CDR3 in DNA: TGTGCCAGCTCACCCCAGGGGGAGACTGAGCAGTTCTTC.

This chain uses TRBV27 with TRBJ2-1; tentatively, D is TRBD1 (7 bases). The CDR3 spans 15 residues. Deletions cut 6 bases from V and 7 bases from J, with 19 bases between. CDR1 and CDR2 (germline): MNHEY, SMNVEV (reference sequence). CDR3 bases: TGTGCCAGCAGGACAGGGATTATAGGGGGGAATGAGCAGTTCTTC. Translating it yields CASRTGIIGGNEQFF.

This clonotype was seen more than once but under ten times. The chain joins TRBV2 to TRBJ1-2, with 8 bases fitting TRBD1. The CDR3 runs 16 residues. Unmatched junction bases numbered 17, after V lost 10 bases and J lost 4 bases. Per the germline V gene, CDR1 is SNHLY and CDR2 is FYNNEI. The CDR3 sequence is CAITPRQGSITYGYTF. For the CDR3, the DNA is TGTGCCATCACCCCCCGACAGGGGAGTATTACCTATGGCTACACCTTC.

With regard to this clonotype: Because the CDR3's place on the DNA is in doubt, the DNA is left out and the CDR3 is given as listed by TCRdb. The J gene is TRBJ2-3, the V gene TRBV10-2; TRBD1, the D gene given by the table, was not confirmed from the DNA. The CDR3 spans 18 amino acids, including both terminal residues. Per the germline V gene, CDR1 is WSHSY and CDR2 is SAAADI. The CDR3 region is CASSEFFGQGSSTDTQYF.

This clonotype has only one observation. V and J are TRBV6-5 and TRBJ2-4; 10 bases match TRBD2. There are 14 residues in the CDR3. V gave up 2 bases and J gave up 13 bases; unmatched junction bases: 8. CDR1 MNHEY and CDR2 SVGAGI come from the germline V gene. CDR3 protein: CASSYRPLAGAQYF. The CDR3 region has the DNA TGTGCCAGCAGTTACAGACCTCTAGCGGGGGCCCAGTACTTC.

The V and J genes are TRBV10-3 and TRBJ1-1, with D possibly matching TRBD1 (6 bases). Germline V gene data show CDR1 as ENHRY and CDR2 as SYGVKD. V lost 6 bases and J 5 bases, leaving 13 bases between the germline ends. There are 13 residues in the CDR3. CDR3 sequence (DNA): TGTGCCATCAGGGGACAAGCAGGAACTGAAGCTTTCTTT. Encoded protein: CAIRGQAGTEAFF.

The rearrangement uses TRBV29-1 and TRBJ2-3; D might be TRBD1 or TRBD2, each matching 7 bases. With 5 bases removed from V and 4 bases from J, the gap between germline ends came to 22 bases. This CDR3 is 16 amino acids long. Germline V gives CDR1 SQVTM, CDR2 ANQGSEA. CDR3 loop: CSVTGRQGGMADTQYF. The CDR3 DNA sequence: TGCAGCGTTACGGGCCGGCAGGGGGGGATGGCAGATACGCAGTATTTT.

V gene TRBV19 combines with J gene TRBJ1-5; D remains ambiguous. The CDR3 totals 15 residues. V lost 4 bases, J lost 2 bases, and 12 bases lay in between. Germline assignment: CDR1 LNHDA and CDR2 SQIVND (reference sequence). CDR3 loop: CASSTWGAGNQPQHF. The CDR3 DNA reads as TGTGCCAGTAGTACGTGGGGTGCGGGCAATCAGCCCCAGCATTTT.

Here the CDR3 DNA reads TGTGCCAGCAGCTTAGAAGGTCTCAATCAGCCCCAGCATTTT. Translation gives CASSLEGLNQPQHF. The chain recombines TRBV7-8 with TRBJ1-5; D is unclear. The V end was cut by 1 base, the J end by 3 bases, with 7 bases between. Germline values: CDR1 SGHVS, CDR2 FQNEAQ. The CDR3 spans 14 residues.

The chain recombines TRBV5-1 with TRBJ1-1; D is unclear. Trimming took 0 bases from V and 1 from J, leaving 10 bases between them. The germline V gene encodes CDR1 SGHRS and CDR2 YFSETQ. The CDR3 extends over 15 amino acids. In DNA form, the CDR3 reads TGCGCCAGCAGCTTGGATCGCCGGGAGAACACTGAAGCTTTCTTT. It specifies CASSLDRRENTEAFF. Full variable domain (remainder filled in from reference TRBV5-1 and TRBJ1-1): KAGVTQTPRYLIKTRGQQVTLSCSPISGHRSVSWYQQTPGQGLQFLFEYFSETQRNKGNFPGRFSGRQFSNSRSEMNVSTLELGDSALYLCASSLDRRENTEAFFGQGTRLTVV.

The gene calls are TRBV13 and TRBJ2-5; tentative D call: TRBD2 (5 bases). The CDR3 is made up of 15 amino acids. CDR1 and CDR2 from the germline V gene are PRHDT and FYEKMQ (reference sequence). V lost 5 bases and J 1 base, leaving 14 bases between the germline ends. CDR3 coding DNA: TGTGCCAGCAGCCCAGACGGGGTGGGCCAAGAGACCCAGTACTTC. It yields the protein CASSPDGVGQETQYF.

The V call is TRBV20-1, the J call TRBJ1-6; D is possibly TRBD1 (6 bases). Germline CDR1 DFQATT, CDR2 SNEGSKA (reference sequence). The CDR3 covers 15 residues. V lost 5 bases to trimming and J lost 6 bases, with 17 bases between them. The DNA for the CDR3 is TGCAGTGCTGAGAGCGCAGGGGTTGGTAATTCACCCCTCCACTTT. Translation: CSAESAGVGNSPLHF.

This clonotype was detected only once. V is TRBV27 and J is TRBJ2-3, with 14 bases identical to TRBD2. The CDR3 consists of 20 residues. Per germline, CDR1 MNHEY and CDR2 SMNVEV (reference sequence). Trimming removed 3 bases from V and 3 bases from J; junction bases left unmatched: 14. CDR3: CASSFLGTSGGRGYTDTQYF. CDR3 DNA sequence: TGTGCCAGCAGTTTCCTCGGGACTAGCGGGGGTAGGGGGTATACAGATACGCAGTATTTT.

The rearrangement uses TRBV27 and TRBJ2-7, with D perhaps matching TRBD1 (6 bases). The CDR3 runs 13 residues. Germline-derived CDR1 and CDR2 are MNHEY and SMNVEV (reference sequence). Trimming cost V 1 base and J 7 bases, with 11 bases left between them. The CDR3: CASSLWQGREQYF. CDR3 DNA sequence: TGTGCCAGCAGTTTATGGCAGGGGCGGGAGCAGTACTTC.

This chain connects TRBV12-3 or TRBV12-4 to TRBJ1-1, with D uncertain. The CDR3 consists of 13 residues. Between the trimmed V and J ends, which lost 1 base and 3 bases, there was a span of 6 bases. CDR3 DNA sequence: TGTGCCAGCAGTTTAGGTGTCGACACTGAAGCTTTCTTT. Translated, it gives CASSLGVDTEAFF.

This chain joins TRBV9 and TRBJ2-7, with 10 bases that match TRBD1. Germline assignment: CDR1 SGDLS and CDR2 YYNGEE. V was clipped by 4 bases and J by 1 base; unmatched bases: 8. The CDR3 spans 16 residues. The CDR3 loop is CASSHRDRGDSYEQYF. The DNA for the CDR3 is TGTGCCAGCAGCCACCGGGACAGGGGCGATTCCTACGAGCAGTACTTC.